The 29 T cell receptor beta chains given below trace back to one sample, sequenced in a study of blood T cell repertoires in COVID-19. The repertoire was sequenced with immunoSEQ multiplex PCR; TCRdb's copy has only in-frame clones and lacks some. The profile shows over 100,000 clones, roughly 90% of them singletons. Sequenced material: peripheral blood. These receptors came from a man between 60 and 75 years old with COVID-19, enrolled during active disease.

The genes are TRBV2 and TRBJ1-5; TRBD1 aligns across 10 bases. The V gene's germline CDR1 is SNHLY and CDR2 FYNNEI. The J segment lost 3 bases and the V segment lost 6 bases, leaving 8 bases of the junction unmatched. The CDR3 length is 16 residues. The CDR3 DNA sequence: TGTGCCAGCAGAGGGGCGGACAGGGGGGACAATCAGCCCCAGCATTTT. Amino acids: CASRGADRGDNQPQHF. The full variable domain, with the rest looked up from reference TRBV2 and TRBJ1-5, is EPEVTQTPSHQVTQMGQEVILRCVPISNHLYFYWYRQILGQKVEFLVSFYNNEISEKSEIFDDQFSVERPDGSNFTLKIRSTKLEDSAMYFCASRGADRGDNQPQHFGDGTRLSIL.

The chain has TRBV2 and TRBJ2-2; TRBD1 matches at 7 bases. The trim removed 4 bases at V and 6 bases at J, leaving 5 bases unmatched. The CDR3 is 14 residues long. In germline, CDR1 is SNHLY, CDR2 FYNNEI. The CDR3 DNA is TGTGCCAGCAGTGTTCAGGGGGTGCCCGGGGAGCTGTTTTTT. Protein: CASSVQGVPGELFF.

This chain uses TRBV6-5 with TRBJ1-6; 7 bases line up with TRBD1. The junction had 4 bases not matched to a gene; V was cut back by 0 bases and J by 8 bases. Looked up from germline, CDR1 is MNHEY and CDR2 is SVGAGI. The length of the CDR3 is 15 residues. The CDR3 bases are TGTGCCAGCAGTTACTCGACAGGGATTGATTCACCCCTCCACTTT. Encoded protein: CASSYSTGIDSPLHF.

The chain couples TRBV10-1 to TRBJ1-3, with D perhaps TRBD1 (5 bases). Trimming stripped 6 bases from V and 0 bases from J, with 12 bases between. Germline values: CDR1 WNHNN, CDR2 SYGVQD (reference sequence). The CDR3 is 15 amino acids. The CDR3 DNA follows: TGCGCCAGCAGCCCCACCGGGGGCTCTGGAAACACCATATATTTT. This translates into CASSPTGGSGNTIYF.

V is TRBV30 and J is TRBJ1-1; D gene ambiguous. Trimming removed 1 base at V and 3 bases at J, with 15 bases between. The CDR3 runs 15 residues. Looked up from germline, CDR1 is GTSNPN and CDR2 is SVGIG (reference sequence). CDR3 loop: CAWSGLKEIYTEAFF. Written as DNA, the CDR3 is TGTGCCTGGAGTGGTCTCAAAGAGATCTACACTGAAGCTTTCTTT.

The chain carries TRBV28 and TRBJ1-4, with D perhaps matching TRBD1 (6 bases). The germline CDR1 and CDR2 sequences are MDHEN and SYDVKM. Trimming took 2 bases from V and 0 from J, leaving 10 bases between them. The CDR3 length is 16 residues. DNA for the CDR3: TGTGCCAGCAGTTTAGTCGGACAGCCAACTAATGAAAAACTGTTTTTT. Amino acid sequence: CASSLVGQPTNEKLFF. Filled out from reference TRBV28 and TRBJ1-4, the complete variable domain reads DVKVTQSSRYLVKRTGEKVFLECVQDMDHENMFWYRQDPGLGLRLIYFSYDVKMKEKGDIPEGYSVSREKKERFSLILESASTNQTSMYLCASSLVGQPTNEKLFFGSGTQLSVL.

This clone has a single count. The CDR3 spells CASGTGTEKLFF. CDR3 nucleotide sequence: TGTGCCAGTGGGACAGGGACTGAAAAACTGTTTTTT. This chain connects TRBV6-5 to TRBJ1-4; TRBD1 agrees at 9 bases. V shed 9 bases, J shed 7 bases, and the junction held 3 bases outside the gene matches. The CDR3 has 12 residues. CDR1 and CDR2 (germline): MNHEY, SVGAGI.

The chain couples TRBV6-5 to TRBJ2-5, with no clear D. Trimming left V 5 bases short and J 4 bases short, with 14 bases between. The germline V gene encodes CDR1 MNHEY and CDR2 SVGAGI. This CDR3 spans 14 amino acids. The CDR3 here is CASSSLASVETQYF. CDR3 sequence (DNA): TGTGCCAGCAGTAGCCTGGCCAGCGTAGAGACCCAGTACTTC.

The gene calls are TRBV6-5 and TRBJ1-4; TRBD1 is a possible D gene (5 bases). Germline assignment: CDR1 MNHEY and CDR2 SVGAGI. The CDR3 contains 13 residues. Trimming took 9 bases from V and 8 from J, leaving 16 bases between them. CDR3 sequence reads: CASSPGYGEKLFF. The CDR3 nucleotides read TGTGCCAGTTCCCCAGGGTACGGGGAAAAACTGTTTTTT.

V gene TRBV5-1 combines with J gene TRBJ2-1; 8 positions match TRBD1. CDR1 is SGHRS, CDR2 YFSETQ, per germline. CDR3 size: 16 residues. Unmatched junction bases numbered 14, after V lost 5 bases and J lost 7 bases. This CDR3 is CASRSGTGPSGNEQFF. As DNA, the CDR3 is TGCGCCAGCAGGTCCGGGACAGGCCCGTCGGGGAATGAGCAGTTCTTC.

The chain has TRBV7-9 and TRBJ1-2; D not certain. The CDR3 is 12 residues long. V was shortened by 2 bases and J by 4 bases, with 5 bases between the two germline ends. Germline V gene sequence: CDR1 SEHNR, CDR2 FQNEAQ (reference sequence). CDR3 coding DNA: TGTGCCAGCAGCTTAAACAGCTATGGCTACACCTTC. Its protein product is CASSLNSYGYTF.

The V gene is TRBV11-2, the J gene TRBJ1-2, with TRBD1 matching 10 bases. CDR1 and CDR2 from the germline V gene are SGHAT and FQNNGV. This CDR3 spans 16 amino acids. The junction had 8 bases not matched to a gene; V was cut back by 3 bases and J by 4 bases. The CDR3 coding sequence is TGTGCCAGCAGCTTGGAACCGGGACAGGGGATCTATGGCTACACCTTC. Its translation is CASSLEPGQGIYGYTF.

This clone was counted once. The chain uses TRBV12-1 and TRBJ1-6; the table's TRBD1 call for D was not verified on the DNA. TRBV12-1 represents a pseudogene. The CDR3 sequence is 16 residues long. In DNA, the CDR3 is TGTGCCAGCACCCACCCCGAACGACAGGCGAGTCCACCCCTCCACTTT. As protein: CASTHPERQASPPLHF.

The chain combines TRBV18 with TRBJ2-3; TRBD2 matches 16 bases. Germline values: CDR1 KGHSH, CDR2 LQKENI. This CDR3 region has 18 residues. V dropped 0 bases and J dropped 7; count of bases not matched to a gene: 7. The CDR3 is CASSPPGTSGGADYTQYF. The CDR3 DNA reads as TGTGCCAGCTCACCACCGGGGACTAGCGGGGGGGCCGATTATACGCAGTATTTT.

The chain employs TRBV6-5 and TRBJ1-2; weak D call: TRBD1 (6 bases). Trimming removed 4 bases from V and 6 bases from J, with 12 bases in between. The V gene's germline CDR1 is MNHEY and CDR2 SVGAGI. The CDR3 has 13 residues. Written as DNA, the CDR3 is TGTGCCAGCAGTTCCAGGGGCCTGAATGGCTACACCTTC. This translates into CASSSRGLNGYTF.

CDR3 sequence (DNA): TGTGCCAGCAGCCTGGGGGTTGCGGGGGAGGCGAACACCGGGGAGCTGTTTTTT. It is translated as CASSLGVAGEANTGELFF. This chain links TRBV13 with TRBJ2-2; 7 bases are a match to TRBD2. CDR3 length: 18 amino acids. Germline V gene lookup returns CDR1 PRHDT and CDR2 FYEKMQ (reference sequence). V lost 5 bases to trimming and J lost 0 bases; unmatched junction nucleotides: 12.

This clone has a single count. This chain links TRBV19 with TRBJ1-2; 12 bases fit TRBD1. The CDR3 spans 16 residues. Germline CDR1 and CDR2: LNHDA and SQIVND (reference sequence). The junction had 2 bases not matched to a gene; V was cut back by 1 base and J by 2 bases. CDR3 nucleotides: TGTGCCAGTAGTATAGCGGGGACAGGGGGCAACTATGGCTACACCTTC. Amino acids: CASSIAGTGGNYGYTF.

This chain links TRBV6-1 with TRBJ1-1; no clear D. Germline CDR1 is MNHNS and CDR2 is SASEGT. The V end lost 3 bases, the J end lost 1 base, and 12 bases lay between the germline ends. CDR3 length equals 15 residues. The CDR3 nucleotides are TGTGCCAGCAGTGACGAAACGACTTGGAACACTGAAGCTTTCTTT. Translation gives CASSDETTWNTEAFF.

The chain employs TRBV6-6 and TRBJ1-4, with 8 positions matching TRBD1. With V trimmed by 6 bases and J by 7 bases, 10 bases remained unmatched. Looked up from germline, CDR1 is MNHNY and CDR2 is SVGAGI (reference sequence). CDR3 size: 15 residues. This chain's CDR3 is CASSPPGQGAEKLFF. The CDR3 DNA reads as TGTGCCAGCAGCCCACCCGGACAGGGAGCTGAAAAACTGTTTTTT.

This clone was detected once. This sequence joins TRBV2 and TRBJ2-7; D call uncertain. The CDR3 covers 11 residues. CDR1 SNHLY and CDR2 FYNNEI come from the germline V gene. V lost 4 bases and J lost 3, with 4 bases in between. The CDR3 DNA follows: TGTGCCAGCAGTGCTGTCTACGAGCAGTACTTC. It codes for CASSAVYEQYF. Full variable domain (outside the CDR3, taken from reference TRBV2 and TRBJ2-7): EPEVTQTPSHQVTQMGQEVILRCVPISNHLYFYWYRQILGQKVEFLVSFYNNEISEKSEIFDDQFSVERPDGSNFTLKIRSTKLEDSAMYFCASSAVYEQYFGPGTRLTVT.

CDR3 bases: TGTGCCAGCAGCGCCGCAGACAGGGTTCGAGGGGAGCTGTTTTTT. Protein sequence: CASSAADRVRGELFF. The J gene is TRBJ2-2, the V gene TRBV28; TRBD1 matches 7 bases. After removal of 6 bases from V and 8 bases from J, the junction contained 12 bases not matched to a gene. CDR1 and CDR2 from the germline V gene are MDHEN and SYDVKM. This CDR3 has 15 residues.

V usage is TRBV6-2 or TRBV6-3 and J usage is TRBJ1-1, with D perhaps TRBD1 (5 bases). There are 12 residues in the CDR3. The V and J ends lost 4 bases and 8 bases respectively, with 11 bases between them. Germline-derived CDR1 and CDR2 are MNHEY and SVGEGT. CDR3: CASSSSTDEAFF. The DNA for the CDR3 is TGTGCCAGCAGTTCGTCGACAGACGAAGCTTTCTTT.

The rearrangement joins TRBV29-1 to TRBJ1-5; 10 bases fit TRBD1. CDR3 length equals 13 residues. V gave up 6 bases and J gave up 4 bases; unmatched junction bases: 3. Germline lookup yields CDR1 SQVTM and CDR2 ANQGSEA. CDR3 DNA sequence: TGCAGCGTGTGGACAGGGGGAAATCAGCCCCAGCATTTT. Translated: CSVWTGGNQPQHF.

In DNA form, the CDR3 reads TGCGCCAGCAGCTCGACGGCAGGGGGCGGAAACACCATATATTTT. This gives the protein CASSSTAGGGNTIYF. V gene TRBV5-1 combines with J gene TRBJ1-3; TRBD1 matches 8 bases. The germline gives CDR1 SGHRS, CDR2 YFSETQ. This CDR3 contains 15 residues. The junction had 6 bases not matched to a gene; V was cut back by 3 bases and J by 4 bases.

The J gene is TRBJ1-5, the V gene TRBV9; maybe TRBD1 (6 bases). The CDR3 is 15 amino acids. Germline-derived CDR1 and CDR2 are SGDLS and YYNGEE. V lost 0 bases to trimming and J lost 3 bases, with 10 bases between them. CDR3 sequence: CASSVGTADNQPQHF. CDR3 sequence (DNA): TGTGCCAGCAGCGTAGGGACAGCCGACAATCAGCCCCAGCATTTT.

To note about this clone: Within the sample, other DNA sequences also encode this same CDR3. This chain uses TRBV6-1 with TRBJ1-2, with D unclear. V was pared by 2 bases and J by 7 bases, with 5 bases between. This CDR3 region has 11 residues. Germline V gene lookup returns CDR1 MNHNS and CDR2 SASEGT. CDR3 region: CASSESLGYTF. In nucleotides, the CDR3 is TGTGCCAGCAGTGAATCTCTTGGCTACACCTTC.

CDR3 coding DNA: TGTGCCAGCAGAGGGGACAGGGTGGGGGATGAAAAACTGTTTTTT. Its translation is CASRGDRVGDEKLFF. This sequence joins TRBV6-5 and TRBJ1-4, with 9 bases identical to TRBD1. The CDR3 length is 15 residues. Germline values: CDR1 MNHEY, CDR2 SVGAGI. V gave up 6 bases and J gave up 6 bases; unmatched junction bases: 8.

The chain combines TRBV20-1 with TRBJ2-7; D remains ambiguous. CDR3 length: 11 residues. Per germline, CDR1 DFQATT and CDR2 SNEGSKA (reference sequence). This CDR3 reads CSARPAREQYF. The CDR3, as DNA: TGCAGCGCGCGGCCCGCCCGGGAGCAGTACTTC.

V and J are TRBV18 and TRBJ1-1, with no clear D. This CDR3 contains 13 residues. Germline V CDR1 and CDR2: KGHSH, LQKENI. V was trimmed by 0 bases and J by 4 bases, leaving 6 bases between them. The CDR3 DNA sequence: TGTGCCAGCTCACCACCGGTCGGCACTGAAGCTTTCTTT. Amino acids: CASSPPVGTEAFF.